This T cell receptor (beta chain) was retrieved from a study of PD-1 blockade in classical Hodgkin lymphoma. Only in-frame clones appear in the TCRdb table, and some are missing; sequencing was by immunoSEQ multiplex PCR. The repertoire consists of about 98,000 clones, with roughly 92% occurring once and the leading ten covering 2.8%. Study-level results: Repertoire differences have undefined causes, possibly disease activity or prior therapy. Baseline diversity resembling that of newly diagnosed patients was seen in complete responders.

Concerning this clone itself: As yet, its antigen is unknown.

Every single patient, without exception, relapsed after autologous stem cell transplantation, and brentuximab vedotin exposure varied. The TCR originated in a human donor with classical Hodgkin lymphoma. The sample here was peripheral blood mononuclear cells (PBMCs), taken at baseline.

CDR3 region: CASSMGLAGGRETQYF. CDR3 sequence (DNA): TGTGCCAGTAGTATGGGACTAGCGGGAGGCCGAGAGACCCAGTACTTC. This sequence joins TRBV19 and TRBJ2-5, with 15 bases fitting TRBD2. V trimming: 3 bases; J trimming: 4 bases; junction bases outside the gene matches: 3. This CDR3 is 16 amino acids long. CDR1 LNHDA and CDR2 SQIVND come from the germline V gene (reference sequence).